This T cell receptor (beta chain) was retrieved from a study of tissue T cells after allogeneic stem cell transplantation. Time point defined: mouse harvest day 7 after allogeneic transplant. Mouse grafts combined 10^7 T-cell-depleted bone marrow cells with 10^6 splenic CD5+ T cells. This CDR3 is built from 15 residues. J gave up 3 bases and V 1 base, and 2 bases lay outside the gene matches. Germline V CDR1 and CDR2: LGHNA, YSYQKL. Details on this clone: Gene names follow the mouse nomenclature. The read gets to within 1 residue of the CDR3 end, and the germline J gene fills in the rest.

Sequencing was performed with immunoSEQ multiplex PCR; in TCRdb, only in-frame clones are kept and a portion is missing. The table has about 11,000 clones, roughly two fifths seen once. Sequenced input: skin. The V and J genes are TRBV2 and TRBJ1-1; 10 nucleotides agree with TRBD1. The sequence was collected from a female BALB/c mouse given C57BL/6 T cells with graft-versus-host disease after an allogeneic hematopoietic cell transplant. The part of the CDR3 DNA that was read is TGTGCCAGCAGCCAAGGACAGGGGGCACACACAGAAGTCTTC. Translated: CASSQGQGAHTEVF. The full CDR3 protein reads CASSQGQGAHTEVFF. Full variable domain (missing parts from reference TRBV2 and TRBJ1-1): DPKIIQKPKYLVAVTGSEKILICEQYLGHNAMYWYRQSAKKPLEFMFSYSYQKLMDNQTASSRFQPQSSKKNHLDLQITALKPDDSATYFCASSQGQGAHTEVFFGKGTRLTVV.